This T cell receptor beta chain originates from a study of T cell responses to AZD1222 COVID-19 vaccine (TCRdb year 2021). Background for the entire study: TCR sequencing covered approximately 230 trial participants: 207 given two doses of AZD1222 and some 25 given two doses of MenACWY control vaccine. Trial participants were enrolled by age into subgroups of 18-55, 56-69 and 70-plus years, and around 150, 28 and 57 TCR-sequenced participants, respectively, were included in these subgroups.

This clone was found a few times. What antigen it recognizes has not been identified. It has no much larger one-base neighbor in the sample; base qualities were not kept. What the time point label conveys for this sample: about 28 days (+/-7) after the second vaccine dose. AZD1222 recipients with second doses at about 4 weeks or about 12 weeks were pooled, because spike-specific TCR depth and breadth did not differ between schedules. Vaccinee samples came from UK trials COV001 and COV002, including a single-blind randomized controlled phase 2/3 trial of AZD1222 (ChAdOx1 nCoV-19) in healthy adults. Trial participant PBMC samples were collected at day 0 and day 28 after the second dose for TCRbeta chain sequencing. The CDR3 starts with the cysteine, ends with the phenylalanine, and has 15 residues. Only the CDR3 region is kept as DNA, spanning 45 bases read in frame from base 1. V gives up 1 base and J gives up 0 bases, and the segment between their germline ends measures 8 bases. CDR1 is given as SGHTS and CDR2 as YDEGEE, both from the germline V gene.

Overall results and qualifications from the work: In the small 56-69-year group, the increase in depth fell short of significance, most likely because of low power. Participants were mostly white British and included more females than males, and it was suggested by the authors that clonal diversity may have been underestimated. Epitopes outside the regions mutated in the B.1.351 and B.1.1.7 variants were reportedly recognized by nearly half of the unique spike-specific TCRs. Conclusions about previously exposed vaccinees are limited, since just five to seven AZD1222 recipients were seropositive for SARS-CoV-2 at baseline. After two AZD1222 doses, spike-specific TCR breadth and depth were significantly higher than at day 0 and than in MenACWY recipients. Because no samples from the day 14 peak response were available, repertoires could be characterized only after the peak T cell response. The whole spike protein was spanned by vaccine-associated CD4 TCRs, and dominant responses were seen in regions 160-218 and 743-854.

The CDR3 regions of human TCRbeta chains were analyzed by immunosequencing. Under the source paper's analysis protocol: Repertoire TCRs were checked for matches against a reference library of SARS-CoV-2-specific TCRs that had been generated using the MIRA antigen-specificity platform. Breadth meant the fraction of unique TCRs that were SARS-CoV-2-associated, whereas depth meant the fraction of total T cells that were SARS-CoV-2-associated. Using the MIRA data, each spike-specific TCR was mapped to the spike region that the TCR reacts to and placed in a CD4 or CD8 class. Log10-transformed breadth and depth values were compared by one-way ANOVA with Sidak's multiple comparisons tests. This is the immuneACCESS table as TCRdb keeps it, with only in-frame sequences that have V and J called. A part of the clones is gone; compared with another copy, unresolved V genes explain less than half, and the rest is unexplained. V, J and clone size are those of that table, while D and trimming were read from the DNA. Within this sample are 30,000 to 40,000 clones, with approximately 80% of them counted one time only. The top ten clones comprise more than 4% of the sample.

The chain links TRBV5-8 with TRBJ1-5; no D gene is confidently identified. This sequence originates from an adult who received the AZD1222 COVID-19 vaccine. Sequencing used peripheral blood, obtained 28 days after the second AZD1222 dose. The DNA sequence reads TGTGCCAGCAGCTTGCTTCCGGATAGCAATCAGCCCCAGCATTTT. This is translated as CASSLLPDSNQPQHF.